What follows describes a single T cell receptor beta chain. The germline gives CDR1 MGHRA, CDR2 YSYEKL. Deletions cut 0 bases from V and 7 bases from J, with 15 bases between. The CDR3 consists of 15 residues. In Seattle, patients joined the study during active infection and were tracked longitudinally. The repertoire was sequenced with immunoSEQ multiplex PCR; TCRdb's copy has only in-frame clones and lacks some. The data contain hundreds of thousands of clones, approximately 89% of them singletons. This sample was included in a study of blood T cell repertoires in COVID-19. The chain has TRBV4-1 and TRBJ1-2; a possible D gene is TRBD1 (5 bases). This receptor was identified in a woman aged 25-40 years with COVID-19, enrolled during active disease. Sample: peripheral blood. The CDR3 reads CASSQEGAGLAGYTF. The CDR3 DNA is TGCGCCAGCAGCCAAGAAGGGGCGGGACTTGCTGGCTACACCTTC.